One sample yielded the 12 T cell receptor beta chains listed below, sequenced in a study of T cell responses to AZD1222 COVID-19 vaccine. Some clones are missing from TCRdb's copy, which holds only in-frame ones; the method was immunoSEQ multiplex PCR. The sample yields about 89,000 clones, about nine tenths seen once. This sample comprised peripheral blood, obtained 28 days after the second AZD1222 dose. Receptor source: an adult who received the AZD1222 COVID-19 vaccine.

The rearrangement links TRBV11-2 to TRBJ1-1; TRBD1 is a possible D gene (5 bases). This CDR3 is 14 amino acids long. Trimming stripped 1 base from V and 6 bases from J, with 12 bases between. The germline gives CDR1 SGHAT, CDR2 FQNNGV. CDR3 sequence: CASSLVEGWAEAFF. As DNA, the CDR3 is TGTGCCAGCAGCTTAGTGGAGGGGTGGGCTGAAGCTTTCTTT.

This clone was recorded once. The rearrangement uses TRBV28 and TRBJ1-2; TRBD1 aligns across 7 bases. The V segment lost 3 bases and the J segment 2 bases; nucleotides outside the gene matches: 9. Germline assignment: CDR1 MDHEN and CDR2 SYDVKM. The CDR3 sequence is 16 residues long. CDR3 loop: CASSFPLGDRNYGYTF. CDR3 nucleotides: TGTGCCAGCAGTTTCCCTTTGGGGGACAGAAACTATGGCTACACCTTC.

This clone was found a few times. CDR3 loop: CASTLFPYEQYF. Here the CDR3 DNA reads TGTGCCAGTACTCTGTTTCCCTACGAGCAGTACTTC. V usage is TRBV28 and J usage is TRBJ2-7; D gene uncertain. Germline loops: CDR1 MDHEN, CDR2 SYDVKM. This CDR3 comprises 12 residues. The V and J ends lost 9 bases and 2 bases respectively, with 11 bases between them.

V gene TRBV14 combines with J gene TRBJ2-7; TRBD1 aligns across 9 bases. Germline V CDR1 and CDR2: SGHDN, FVKESK. V lost 4 bases and J lost 4; bases outside the gene matches: 5. CDR3 length equals 14 residues. CDR3 in DNA: TGTGCCAGCAGCCCGGGACAGGGAATTTACGAGCAGTACTTC. Translating gives CASSPGQGIYEQYF.

The DNA of the CDR3 is TGTGCCAGCAGCTTGGGACGCCCTGGGGAGCTGTTTTTT. This encodes CASSLGRPGELFF. The chain couples TRBV5-6 to TRBJ2-2; the D is unclear. Germline-derived CDR1 and CDR2 are SGHDT and YYEEEE. The V end was cut by 0 bases, the J end by 8 bases, with 8 bases between. This CDR3 is built from 13 residues.

This clone was observed a handful of times. The J gene is TRBJ2-2, the V gene TRBV18; either TRBD1 or TRBD2 may supply D (5 bases each). With 0 bases removed from V and 7 bases from J, the gap between germline ends came to 9 bases. This CDR3 region has 14 residues. Germline V gene data show CDR1 as KGHSH and CDR2 as LQKENI. This CDR3 is CASSPPGASGELFF. The CDR3 DNA reads as TGTGCCAGCTCACCACCCGGGGCTAGCGGGGAGCTGTTTTTT.

The chain couples TRBV28 to TRBJ1-2, with D possibly being TRBD1 (5 bases). V was shortened by 6 bases and J by 1 base, with 18 bases between the two germline ends. The CDR3 consists of 16 residues. The germline CDR1 and CDR2 sequences are MDHEN and SYDVKM. CDR3 in DNA: TGTGCCAGCAGGATCGGGACCCTTTATTTTAACTATGGCTACACCTTC. This translates into CASRIGTLYFNYGYTF.

In DNA, the CDR3 is TGTGCCAGCAGCTGGGACAGGGTGAAACCCCAGCATTTT. Encoded protein: CASSWDRVKPQHF. V and J are TRBV6-5 and TRBJ1-5; the match to TRBD1 covers 9 bases. V trimming: 6 bases; J trimming: 10 bases; junction bases outside the gene matches: 7. The CDR3 contains 13 residues. Germline V lookup: CDR1 MNHEY, CDR2 SVGAGI.

The chain joins TRBV18 to TRBJ1-1; D is undetermined. The CDR3 is made up of 13 amino acids. The V end lost 1 base, the J end lost 4 bases, and 7 bases lay between the germline ends. Per germline, CDR1 KGHSH and CDR2 LQKENI. The CDR3 DNA follows: TGTGCCAGCTCACCACTGAGCGCCACTGAAGCTTTCTTT. This encodes CASSPLSATEAFF.

The rearrangement joins TRBV28 to TRBJ1-2; no clear D. V was pared by 7 bases and J by 1 base, with 10 bases between. Germline V lookup: CDR1 MDHEN, CDR2 SYDVKM. CDR3 length equals 13 residues. The CDR3 loop reads CASMNHINYGYTF. For the CDR3, the DNA is TGTGCCAGCATGAACCACATTAACTATGGCTACACCTTC.

The V call is TRBV6-5, the J call TRBJ1-5; 7 bases align to TRBD1. The CDR3 is 16 residues long. V shed 4 bases and J 5 bases; nucleotides not matched to a gene: 11. Germline assignment: CDR1 MNHEY and CDR2 SVGAGI. CDR3 residues: CASSSVNRGGHQPQHF. The CDR3 DNA sequence: TGTGCCAGCAGTTCCGTTAACAGGGGAGGGCATCAGCCCCAGCATTTT.

The chain combines TRBV28 with TRBJ1-1, with a weak D call TRBD1 (5 bases). CDR1 MDHEN and CDR2 SYDVKM come from the germline V gene. Trimming took 3 bases from V and 4 from J, leaving 12 bases between them. The CDR3 loop spans 14 amino acids. The CDR3, as DNA: TGTGCCAGCAGTTTGTCGTGGGGGGGCACTGAAGCTTTCTTT. Translated: CASSLSWGGTEAFF. Variable domain in full (rest from reference TRBV28 and TRBJ1-1): DVKVTQSSRYLVKRTGEKVFLECVQDMDHENMFWYRQDPGLGLRLIYFSYDVKMKEKGDIPEGYSVSREKKERFSLILESASTNQTSMYLCASSLSWGGTEAFFGQGTRLTVV.